This entry is about one T cell receptor beta chain. Its antigen is still unknown. The entirety of the isolated RNA underwent reverse transcription, so expressed TCRB transcripts were sequenced. Only in-frame clones appear in the TCRdb table, and some are missing; sequencing was by immunoSEQ multiplex PCR. This table has roughly 450,000 clones, about an eighth appearing once. The CDR3 runs to 15 residues. V was trimmed by 5 bases and J by 7 bases, leaving 18 bases between them. Looked up from germline, CDR1 is SGHTA and CDR2 is FQGTGA. This sample stems from a study of beta chain features in type 1 diabetes. Each donor gave one heparinised blood draw averaging roughly 100 mL. The study's findings and limits: In these data, an HLA type influence on TCRB rearrangement remained unresolved.

The chain is built from TRBV7-3 and TRBJ2-1, with D possibly matching TRBD2 (5 bases). Sequencing used naive CD4+ T cells from blood. The receptor was derived from a woman aged 18-29 years in good health. CDR3 in amino acids: CASSALVGRRNEQFF. CDR3 sequence (DNA): TGTGCCAGCAGCGCACTAGTTGGGCGTAGGAATGAGCAGTTCTTC.